The text below deals with one T cell receptor beta chain. This clone showed up just once. Its binding antigen is unknown. It has no much larger one-base neighbor in the sample; base qualities were not kept. CDR1 and CDR2, looked up from the germline V gene, are SGHTA and FQGNSA. The junction carries 14 bases between V and J, which are trimmed by 5 bases and 7 bases respectively. Spanning cysteine to phenylalanine, the CDR3 consists of 14 amino acids. Only the CDR3 part of the read is kept: 42 bases, read in frame from the first base. This sample was taken from a study of T cell responses to AZD1222 COVID-19 vaccine listed by TCRdb under 2021. Background for the entire study: TCR sequencing was performed for 230 to 250 trial participants, of whom about 200 were given two doses of AZD1222 and 26 were given two doses of MenACWY control vaccine. Trial participants were enrolled by age into subgroups of 18-55, 56-69 and 70-plus years, and around 150, 29 and 61 TCR-sequenced participants, respectively, were included in these subgroups. General findings and caveats noted by the study authors: Because no samples from the day 14 peak response were available, repertoires could be characterized only after the peak T cell response. Participants were mostly white British and included more females than males, and it was suggested by the authors that clonal diversity may have been underestimated. Conclusions about previously exposed vaccinees are limited because only a handful of AZD1222 recipients were SARS-CoV-2 seropositive at baseline. After two AZD1222 doses, both the breadth and the depth of spike-specific TCRs were significantly higher than at day 0 and than in MenACWY recipients. The 56-69-year group was small, and its depth increase did not reach significance, likely because of low power. CD4 TCRs associated with the vaccine covered the entire spike protein, and the dominant responses were in regions 160-218 and 743-854. Reportedly, close to half of the unique spike-specific TCRs recognized epitopes lying outside the regions that are mutated in the B.1.351 and B.1.1.7 variants.

The CDR3 regions of human TCRbeta chains were subjected to immunosequencing. From the authors' description of their analysis: Repertoire TCRs were checked for matches against a reference library of SARS-CoV-2-specific TCRs that had been generated using the MIRA antigen-specificity platform. Breadth was defined as the fraction of unique TCRs that were SARS-CoV-2-associated. Depth was defined as the fraction of total T cells that were SARS-CoV-2-associated. Each spike-specific TCR was assigned to its reactive spike region and to a CD4 or CD8 class using the MIRA data. Log10-transformed breadth and depth values were compared by one-way ANOVA with Sidak's multiple comparisons tests. TCRdb obtained this table from immuneACCESS and retained in-frame rearrangements with V and J assigned. These tables miss some clones; where compared with another copy, unresolved V genes account for less than half of the shortfall, and the remainder is unexplained. The V and J calls and clone size were taken over from that table, and D and trimming were inferred from the DNA. Present in this sample are about 120,000 clones, around nine tenths of which were seen just once. The ten most abundant clones make up roughly 6.9% of the sample.

The time point label for this specimen denotes: about 28 days (+/-7) after the second vaccine dose. Because spike-specific TCR depth and breadth did not differ between the two schedules, AZD1222 recipients who got a second dose at roughly 4 weeks were pooled with those who got a second dose at roughly 12 weeks. Vaccinee samples were obtained from the UK trials COV001 and COV002, which included a single-blind randomized controlled phase 2/3 trial of AZD1222 (ChAdOx1 nCoV-19) in healthy adults. For TCRbeta chain sequencing, PBMC samples were collected from trial participants at day 0 and at day 28 after the second dose.

The chain is made from TRBV7-2 and TRBJ2-2, with a tentative D gene TRBD2 over 5 matching bases. Sample: peripheral blood, taken 28 days after the second AZD1222 dose. This receptor was taken from an adult who received the AZD1222 COVID-19 vaccine. The bases are TGTGCCAGCAGCGAAGAGGGTGTTATCGGGGAGCTGTTTTTT. The encoded protein is CASSEEGVIGELFF.